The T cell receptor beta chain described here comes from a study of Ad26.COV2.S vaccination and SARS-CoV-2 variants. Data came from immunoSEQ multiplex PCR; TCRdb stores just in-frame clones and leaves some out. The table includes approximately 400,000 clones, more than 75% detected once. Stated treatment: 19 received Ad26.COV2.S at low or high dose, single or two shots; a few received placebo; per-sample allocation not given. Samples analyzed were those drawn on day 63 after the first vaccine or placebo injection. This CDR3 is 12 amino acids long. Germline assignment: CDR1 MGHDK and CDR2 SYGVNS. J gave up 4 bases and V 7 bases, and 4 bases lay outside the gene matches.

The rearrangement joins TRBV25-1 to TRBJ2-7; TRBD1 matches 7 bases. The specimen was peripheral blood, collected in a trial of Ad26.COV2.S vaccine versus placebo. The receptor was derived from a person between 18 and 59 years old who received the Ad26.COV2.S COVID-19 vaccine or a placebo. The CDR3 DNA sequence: TGTGCCAGCATTGACAGGGCTTACGAGCAGTACTTC. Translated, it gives CASIDRAYEQYF.